These 28 T cell receptor beta chains share one sample of origin, sequenced in a study of CD8 T cells in Susac syndrome. Reverse transcription used about 0.45 to 1 ug RNA and random hexamers. TCRdb recomputed calls from the immunoSEQ multiplex PCR reads with MiXCR, one row per CDR3 protein. The table lists fewer than 150,000 distinct CDR3 sequences, 90% to 95% of them singletons. Input material: CD4+ T cells from PBMCs. Receptors were obtained from a human donor in good health.

This chain joins TRBV5-1 and TRBJ2-5; the D gene could be TRBD1 or TRBD2 (5 bases each). This CDR3 spans 15 amino acids. V lost 2 bases to trimming and J lost 5 bases, with 16 bases between them. CDR1 and CDR2 from the germline V gene are SGHRS and YFSETQ. The CDR3 sequence: CASSFGTEVKETQYF. For the CDR3, the DNA is TGCGCCAGCAGCTTCGGGACGGAGGTAAAGGAGACCCAGTACTTC.

This chain uses TRBV24-1 with TRBJ2-7, with 7 bases lining up with TRBD1. The CDR3 runs to 14 residues. V was clipped by 6 bases and J by 5 bases; unmatched bases: 9. The germline V gene has CDR1 KGHDR and CDR2 SFDVKD. CDR3 loop: CATSRGQKVDEQYF. The CDR3 coding sequence is TGTGCCACCAGTCGGGGACAGAAGGTAGACGAGCAGTACTTC.

The chain recombines TRBV6-5 with TRBJ2-2; unclear D gene. CDR1 and CDR2 (germline): MNHEY, SVGAGI. There are 11 residues in the CDR3. Trimming left V 1 base short and J 8 bases short, with 2 bases between. CDR3 protein: CASSYLGELFF. Here the CDR3 DNA reads TGTGCCAGCAGTTACTTAGGGGAGCTGTTTTTT.

This chain links TRBV29-1 with TRBJ1-2; D is ambiguous. The CDR3 consists of 14 residues. V dropped 6 bases and J dropped 4 bases, with 18 bases sitting between them. The germline V gene has CDR1 SQVTM and CDR2 ANQGSEA. CDR3 in amino acids: CSVAGASPVYGYTF. The CDR3 nucleotides are TGCAGCGTCGCGGGCGCCTCCCCCGTCTATGGCTACACCTTC.

In its sample, this clonotype was seen once. V gene TRBV6-5 combines with J gene TRBJ1-1; 8 bases are shared with TRBD1. V gave up 5 bases and J gave up 11 bases; unmatched junction bases: 10. Germline V gene sequence: CDR1 MNHEY, CDR2 SVGAGI. The CDR3 is made up of 13 amino acids. CDR3: CASSAAGGRDAFF. CDR3 in DNA: TGTGCCAGCAGTGCCGCAGGGGGCAGGGATGCTTTCTTT.

This chain connects TRBV7-2 to TRBJ2-2; D remains unclear. The CDR3 has 15 amino acids. V was shortened by 5 bases and J by 2 bases, with 12 bases between the two germline ends. Germline CDR1 is SGHTA and CDR2 is FQGNSA. The DNA of the CDR3 is TGTGCCAGCAGCGCCCTACCGGGCAACACCGGGGAGCTGTTTTTT. The encoded protein is CASSALPGNTGELFF.

J is TRBJ2-7 and V is TRBV28; D gene unclear. This CDR3 contains 12 residues. Germline values: CDR1 MDHEN, CDR2 SYDVKM. V was trimmed by 6 bases and J by 2 bases, leaving 8 bases between them. The CDR3 nucleotides are TGTGCCAGCAGCTCGTCGACCTACGAGCAGTACTTC. Protein: CASSSSTYEQYF. The full variable domain, completed using reference TRBV28 and TRBJ2-7, is DVKVTQSSRYLVKRTGEKVFLECVQDMDHENMFWYRQDPGLGLRLIYFSYDVKMKEKGDIPEGYSVSREKKERFSLILESASTNQTSMYLCASSSSTYEQYFGPGTRLTVT.

This rearrangement joins TRBV4-2 to TRBJ2-2; possible D gene TRBD2, 5 bases. CDR3 length: 18 amino acids. Germline loops: CDR1 LGHNA, CDR2 YNFKEQ. V was shortened by 2 bases and J by 4 bases, with 20 bases between the two germline ends. Written as DNA, the CDR3 is TGTGCCAGCAGCCAATCACGGCACTCGGGGTACAGCACCGGGGAGCTGTTTTTT. It yields the protein CASSQSRHSGYSTGELFF.

V usage is TRBV19 and J usage is TRBJ2-1; the D call may be TRBD1 or TRBD2 (5 bases each). CDR1 and CDR2 (germline): LNHDA, SQIVND (reference sequence). This CDR3 contains 16 residues. V lost 6 bases and J lost 6, with 21 bases in between. CDR3: CASSPWAGDGFNEQFF. CDR3 bases: TGTGCCAGTAGCCCCTGGGCCGGGGACGGGTTCAATGAGCAGTTCTTC.

V usage is TRBV11-2 and J usage is TRBJ2-5; no clear D gene. Trimming pared 0 bases from V and 1 base from J, leaving 6 bases between. Germline V gene data show CDR1 as SGHAT and CDR2 as FQNNGV. This CDR3 is 14 amino acids long. CDR3 sequence reads: CASSLELAQETQYF. The DNA for the CDR3 is TGTGCCAGCAGCTTAGAACTGGCCCAAGAGACCCAGTACTTC.

The V gene is TRBV7-2, the J gene TRBJ2-7, with TRBD2 matching 11 bases. Looked up from germline, CDR1 is SGHTA and CDR2 is FQGNSA. J gave up 4 bases and V 5 bases, and 13 bases lay outside the gene matches. The CDR3 is 17 residues long. CDR3 sequence reads: CASSPAGTSGLIYEQYF. Here the CDR3 DNA reads TGTGCCAGCAGCCCCGCCGGGACTAGCGGCCTTATATACGAGCAGTACTTC.

The chain combines TRBV4-1 with TRBJ1-1; TRBD1 matches 7 bases. The germline V gene has CDR1 MGHRA and CDR2 YSYEKL. J was trimmed by 0 bases and V by 3 bases; bases with no gene match: 10. This CDR3 comprises 17 residues. The CDR3 DNA reads as TGCGCCAGCAGCCACCCTTGGGACAGAATCATGAACACTGAAGCTTTCTTT. Its protein product is CASSHPWDRIMNTEAFF.

The chain is built from TRBV24-1 and TRBJ2-5, with 10 bases aligning to TRBD2. CDR1 KGHDR and CDR2 SFDVKD come from the germline V gene. The ends lost 9 bases at V and 5 bases at J; junction bases unmatched: 8. This CDR3 region has 14 residues. The CDR3 reads CATATTSGMETQYF. The CDR3 nucleotides are TGTGCCACCGCTACTACTAGCGGGATGGAGACCCAGTACTTC.

The rearrangement uses TRBV20-1 and TRBJ1-2, with TRBD1 matching over 10 bases. Germline assignment: CDR1 DFQATT and CDR2 SNEGSKA (reference sequence). With 5 bases clipped from V and 3 bases from J, the junction kept 0 bases outside the gene matches. This CDR3 has 12 residues. CDR3 in DNA: TGCAGTGCTGGACAGGGGGACTATGGCTACACCTTC. As protein: CSAGQGDYGYTF.

V and J are TRBV29-1 and TRBJ1-1; TRBD1 matches at 7 bases. Per the germline V gene, CDR1 is SQVTM and CDR2 is ANQGSEA. The CDR3 has 14 amino acids. Trimming removed 5 bases from V and 4 bases from J; junction bases left unmatched: 10. The CDR3 protein is CSVLQGGRATEAFF. The CDR3 region has the DNA TGCAGCGTTCTCCAAGGGGGCAGGGCCACTGAAGCTTTCTTT.

This clonotype was detected only once. The gene calls are TRBV7-6 and TRBJ2-5; D is unresolved. V lost 8 bases, J lost 5 bases, and 12 bases lay in between. From germline, CDR1 is SGHVS and CDR2 FNYEAQ. The CDR3 runs 12 residues. DNA for the CDR3: TGTGCCAGCTATGGAGTTGGGGAGACCCAGTACTTC. It is translated as CASYGVGETQYF.

Note on this clonotype: Germline is not matched at one junction end, which may reflect a read error. The rearrangement uses TRBV7-2 and TRBJ2-7; a weak D match, TRBD1 (6 bases). The CDR3 spans 15 residues. Germline values: CDR1 SGHTA, CDR2 FQGNSA. CDR3 sequence (DNA): TGTGCCAGCAGTTTAGGGTGGACAGTCGGCTACGAGCAGTACTTC. This gives the protein CASSLGWTVGYEQYF.

The chain carries TRBV18 and TRBJ2-3, with 7 nucleotides matching TRBD2. After removal of 2 bases from V and 7 bases from J, the junction contained 3 bases not matched to a gene. The CDR3 runs to 13 residues. Germline-derived CDR1 and CDR2 are KGHSH and LQKENI. CDR3 loop: CASSPGRENTQYF. CDR3 nucleotides: TGTGCCAGCTCACCAGGGAGGGAGAATACGCAGTATTTT. Filled out from reference TRBV18 and TRBJ2-3, the complete variable domain reads NAGVMQNPRHLVRRRGQEARLRCSPMKGHSHVYWYRQLPEEGLKFMVYLQKENIIDESGMPKERFSAEFPKEGPSILRIQQVVRGDSAAYFCASSPGRENTQYFGPGTRLTVL.

The rearrangement uses TRBV29-1 and TRBJ2-4; 11 bases agree with TRBD2. The V gene's germline CDR1 is SQVTM and CDR2 ANQGSEA. V shed 6 bases and J 6 bases; nucleotides not matched to a gene: 4. CDR3 size: 13 residues. CDR3 coding DNA: TGCAGCGTCATAGCGGGAGGGCTAAACATTCAGTACTTC. Its translation is CSVIAGGLNIQYF. The full variable domain, rest sourced from reference TRBV29-1 and TRBJ2-4, is SAVISQKPSRDICQRGTSLTIQCQVDSQVTMMFWYRQQPGQSLTLIATANQGSEATYESGFVIDKFPISRPNLTFSTLTVSNMSPEDSSIYLCSVIAGGLNIQYFGAGTRLSVL.

The J gene is TRBJ1-2, the V gene TRBV3-1; no firm D call. Germline assignment: CDR1 LGHDT and CDR2 YNNKEL (reference sequence). V shed 4 bases and J shed 2 bases, with 8 bases lying between them. The CDR3 has 13 amino acids. The CDR3 DNA is TGTGCCAGCAGCCTGTTGGTCAACTATGGCTACACCTTC. Translating it yields CASSLLVNYGYTF. The full variable domain, with the rest looked up from reference TRBV3-1 and TRBJ1-2, is DTAVSQTPKYLVTQMGNDKSIKCEQNLGHDTMYWYKQDSKKFLKIMFSYNNKELIINETVPNRFSPKSPDKAHLNLHINSLELGDSAVYFCASSLLVNYGYTFGSGTRLTVV.

The CDR3 loop reads CATSRDRGSQETQYF. CDR3 bases: TGTGCCACCAGCAGAGATAGGGGGTCCCAAGAGACCCAGTACTTC. The chain links TRBV15 to TRBJ2-5, with a possible D match to TRBD1 (6 bases). The V gene's germline CDR1 is LNHNV and CDR2 YYDKDF (reference sequence). Trimming pared 0 bases from V and 1 base from J, leaving 9 bases between. The CDR3 totals 15 residues.

This chain links TRBV18 with TRBJ2-5; tentatively, D is TRBD2 (5 bases). The germline V and J ends were trimmed by 6 bases and 1 base, with 9 bases remaining between them. This CDR3 is 13 amino acids long. Germline CDR1 KGHSH, CDR2 LQKENI. The CDR3 DNA reads TGTGCCAGCTCCCCGGGGAGCCAAGAGACCCAGTACTTC. It is translated as CASSPGSQETQYF.

The gene calls are TRBV5-1 and TRBJ2-7; D perhaps matches TRBD2 (6 bases). V was trimmed by 4 bases and J by 2 bases, leaving 13 bases between them. From germline, CDR1 is SGHRS and CDR2 YFSETQ. The CDR3 spans 14 residues. The CDR3 region has the DNA TGCGCCAGCAGCGTTGGAGGGGCGGCCTACGAGCAGTACTTC. This translates into CASSVGGAAYEQYF.

The rearrangement joins TRBV29-1 to TRBJ2-4, with 11 bases that match TRBD2. From germline, CDR1 is SQVTM and CDR2 ANQGSEA. The CDR3 has 13 residues. The junction had 3 bases not matched to a gene; V was cut back by 6 bases and J by 5 bases. CDR3 DNA sequence: TGCAGCGTGGGGGGACTAGCGGAAAACATTCAGTACTTC. This codes for CSVGGLAENIQYF.

The V gene is TRBV7-2, the J gene TRBJ2-7; the match to TRBD2 covers 7 bases. The germline V gene has CDR1 SGHTA and CDR2 FQGNSA. This CDR3 has 15 amino acids. Unmatched junction bases numbered 5, after V lost 2 bases and J lost 1 base. The CDR3 here is CASSLPGAGSYEQYF. In DNA, the CDR3 is TGTGCCAGCAGCTTACCGGGAGCGGGGTCCTACGAGCAGTACTTC. The full variable domain, rest sourced from reference TRBV7-2 and TRBJ2-7, is GAGVSQSPSNKVTEKGKDVELRCDPISGHTALYWYRQSLGQGLEFLIYFQGNSAPDKSGLPSDRFSAERTGGSVSTLTIQRTQQEDSAVYLCASSLPGAGSYEQYFGPGTRLTVT.

The chain combines TRBV28 with TRBJ1-2, with unresolved D. Germline V lookup: CDR1 MDHEN, CDR2 SYDVKM. CDR3 length: 14 amino acids. Trimming took 10 bases from V and 0 from J, leaving 15 bases between them. CDR3 sequence: CAISSAYTNYGYTF. CDR3 nucleotide sequence: TGTGCCATCTCCAGTGCGTACACTAACTATGGCTACACCTTC.

The gene calls are TRBV24-1 and TRBJ2-2, with a possible D match to TRBD1 (6 bases). V lost 10 bases to trimming and J lost 2 bases, with 16 bases between them. The CDR3 contains 15 residues. The germline V gene encodes CDR1 KGHDR and CDR2 SFDVKD. CDR3 amino acids: CATSRPGANTGELFF. The DNA of the CDR3 is TGTGCCACGAGCCGCCCAGGGGCTAACACCGGGGAGCTGTTTTTT.

The V gene is TRBV19, the J gene TRBJ2-7; 7 positions agree with TRBD1. After removal of 6 bases from V and 5 bases from J, the junction contained 13 bases not matched to a gene. CDR3 length: 15 residues. The V gene's germline CDR1 is LNHDA and CDR2 SQIVND (reference sequence). The CDR3 DNA is TGTGCCAGTAGCCAGACAGGGTCCGTAAAGGACGAGCAGTACTTC. Translated: CASSQTGSVKDEQYF. Combining the CDR3 with reference TRBV19 and TRBJ2-7 gives the whole variable domain DGGITQSPKYLFRKEGQNVTLSCEQNLNHDAMYWYRQDPGQGLRLIYYSQIVNDFQKGDIAEGYSVSREKKESFPLTVTSAQKNPTAFYLCASSQTGSVKDEQYFGPGTRLTVT.